A single sample gave rise to the 2 T cell receptor beta chains below, sequenced in a study of cytomegalovirus exposure and HLA in healthy donors (dated by TCRdb to about 2017). Library preparation was by the immunoSEQ multiplex PCR assay. For the multiplex PCR, a mixture combining 60 forward primers for TCR Vbeta segments and 13 reverse primers for TCR Jbeta segments was used. TCRdb re-hosts the immuneACCESS table, in-frame sequences only. Its copies lack some clones; in the studies checked, an unresolved V gene accounts for under half of them, and the cause for the rest is not known. The sample table on file contains more than 95,000 clones. The ten top clones hold 3.5% of the sample. Material: PBMCs. These receptors were taken from a middle-aged man in good health and CMV-seronegative.

V gene TRBV6-5 combines with J gene TRBJ2-7; TRBD1 matches at 8 bases. V shed 2 bases and J 1 base; nucleotides not matched to a gene: 1. The CDR3 loop spans 14 amino acids. The germline V gene has CDR1 MNHEY and CDR2 SVGAGI. Here the CDR3 DNA reads TGTGCCAGCAGTTACAGGGACAGGTCCTACGAGCAGTACTTC. Its translation is CASSYRDRSYEQYF.

The chain links TRBV7-2 to TRBJ2-5, with no clear D. With 4 bases removed from V and 5 bases from J, the gap between germline ends came to 14 bases. The CDR3 has 14 amino acids. The germline CDR1 and CDR2 sequences are SGHTA and FQGNSA. The DNA of the CDR3 is TGTGCCAGCAGCTCTCGTGCTAGTTTGGAGACCCAGTACTTC. This gives the protein CASSSRASLETQYF. The full variable domain, in which reference TRBV7-2 and TRBJ2-5 provide the parts outside the CDR3, is GAGVSQSPSNKVTEKGKDVELRCDPISGHTALYWYRQSLGQGLEFLIYFQGNSAPDKSGLPSDRFSAERTGGSVSTLTIQRTQQEDSAVYLCASSSRASLETQYFGPGTRLLVL.